Many counts were recorded for the clone carrying this T cell receptor beta chain. The ends were cut back, 4 bases at V and 1 base at J, with 15 bases in the middle. CDR1 KGHDR and CDR2 SFDVKD come from the germline V gene. The CDR3 has 17 residues. The data are from a study of glioma-infiltrating T cells. Amplification of TCR alpha and beta CDR3 regions from RNA used iRepertoire nested multiplex PCR. Tissue mRNA or PBMC total RNA, about 90-450 ng, went into one-step reverse transcription and amplification. TCRdb re-called the multiplex PCR reads with MiXCR, one entry per CDR3 protein. This sample carries tens of thousands of distinct CDR3 sequences, approximately 40% of them seen once, and the ten largest clones take 35% to 45%.

Sequenced sample: glioma tissue, nonneoplastic brain tissue, or PBMCs (not recorded which). The TCR comes from a human donor with low-grade glioma or glioblastoma, undergoing nonglioma brain surgery, or in good health (not recorded which). The chain has TRBV24-1 and TRBJ2-2, with D maybe TRBD1 (5 bases). CDR3 sequence: CATSDHLFDRNTGELFF. The CDR3 coding sequence is TGTGCCACCAGTGACCACCTTTTTGACAGGAACACCGGGGAGCTGTTTTTT.